This TCR beta chain originates from a study of monozygotic twins with inflammatory bowel disease. Study-wide results and caveats: Diversity of TCRbeta measured by inverse Simpson was lower in IBD patients than in healthy co-twins. Added variability in patient repertoires may stem from differing immunosuppressive treatments.

In regard to this clonotype: What it recognizes is unknown.

The CDR3 covers 17 residues. Germline V gives CDR1 SEHNR, CDR2 FQNEAQ (reference sequence). Per-sample cDNA came from eight separate reactions. TCRdb re-called the 5' RACE reads and gives one entry per CDR3 protein, without DNA. This repertoire includes over 350,000 distinct CDR3 sequences. Each donor supplied about 2.5 ml of blood. The sequenced sample consisted of blood. This sequence joins TRBV7-9 and TRBJ2-3; TCRdb selects TRBD1, and the lack of DNA leaves this call unchecked. The clonotype was recovered from a human donor with ulcerative colitis or Crohn's disease, or a healthy co-twin of an affected twin (not recorded which). The CDR3 sequence is CASTSSDITPDPNTQYF.